This T cell receptor beta chain was found in a study of blood T cells in healthy people across ages. Study-level background: T cells yielded about one barcoded beta molecule per two cells through template switching. Regarding the study as a whole: Long-lived donors had more naive CD4+ cells and higher diversity than aged donors.

As concerns this clonotype: Its target is not known.

CDR3 size: 14 residues. With 0 bases removed from V and 5 bases from J, the gap between germline ends came to 8 bases. Germline-derived CDR1 and CDR2 are SGDLS and YYNGEE. PCR was performed a second time for roughly 7 to 11 cycles using a sample-barcoded 5' primer and a J-beta primer mix. TCRdb re-called the 5' RACE reads through MiXCR, storing one row per CDR3 protein. The table shows some 760,000 distinct CDR3 sequences, with 20% to 25% occurring only once. These data were also reused for a study on T cells of mothers and their children.

The chain has TRBV9 and TRBJ2-2, with D maybe TRBD2 (5 bases). Sequences were obtained from blood. This TCR was sampled from a boy aged 5 to 17 in good health. CDR3 region: CASSVDSVTGELFF. The CDR3 DNA is TGTGCCAGCAGCGTAGATAGCGTAACCGGGGAGCTGTTTTTT.